The next 16 T cell receptor beta chains were all read from a single sample in a study of shared T cell receptors in the human thymus. Assay used: immunoSEQ multiplex PCR; TCRdb lists only in-frame clones, some missing. The sample gives about 540,000 clones, around 78% of which show up once; less than 0.015% is in the top ten. The same sample was also used in a study of human thymus T cells.

Material for sequencing was thymocytes. The receptors originated from a boy younger than two with a congenital heart defect.

V usage is TRBV30 and J usage is TRBJ2-2, with 7 nucleotides matching TRBD1. Germline CDR1 and CDR2: GTSNPN and SVGIG (reference sequence). The CDR3 contains 18 residues. V gave up 1 base and J gave up 3 bases; unmatched junction bases: 14. CDR3 DNA sequence: TGTGCCTGGAGTGCTCCTTTTGGGACAGCCTCGGACACCGGGGAGCTGTTTTTT. This translates into CAWSAPFGTASDTGELFF.

This clone was observed a handful of times. V is TRBV6-5 and J is TRBJ2-3; 7 nucleotides agree with TRBD2. With 2 bases clipped from V and 3 bases from J, the junction kept 8 bases outside the gene matches. The germline gives CDR1 MNHEY, CDR2 SVGAGI. This CDR3 spans 16 amino acids. DNA for the CDR3: TGTGCCAGCAGTTACGAGGCGGGAGAAGGTACAGATACGCAGTATTTT. It codes for CASSYEAGEGTDTQYF.

The chain has TRBV7-2 and TRBJ1-2, with 10 bases fitting TRBD1. The CDR3 contains 15 residues. Germline CDR1 SGHTA, CDR2 FQGNSA. The V gene end was trimmed by 5 bases and the J gene end by 7 bases; junction bases not matched to a gene: 10. The CDR3 spells CASSKPGQGRTGYTF. The DNA for the CDR3 is TGTGCCAGCAGCAAGCCGGGACAGGGGAGAACTGGCTACACCTTC.

V gene TRBV5-5 combines with J gene TRBJ2-7, with a possible D match to TRBD2 (6 bases). Trimming removed 5 bases at V and 5 bases at J, with 17 bases between. This CDR3 contains 14 residues. Germline-derived CDR1 and CDR2 are SGHKS and YYEKEE (reference sequence). CDR3 coding DNA: TGTGCCAGCAGGGGACGCGGGGCCCGGGACGAGCAGTACTTC. The encoded protein is CASRGRGARDEQYF. Variable domain in full (rest from reference TRBV5-5 and TRBJ2-7): DAGVTQSPTHLIKTRGQQVTLRCSPISGHKSVSWYQQVLGQGPQFIFQYYEKEERGRGNFPDRFSARQFPNYSSELNVNALLLGDSALYLCASRGRGARDEQYFGPGTRLTVT.

This clone has a handful of counts. This rearrangement joins TRBV5-6 to TRBJ2-7, with 12 bases lining up with TRBD2. Germline V lookup: CDR1 SGHDT, CDR2 YYEEEE. The trim removed 3 bases at V and 1 base at J, leaving 5 bases unmatched. This CDR3 is 16 amino acids long. CDR3: CASSSRGLAGSYEQYF. CDR3 nucleotides: TGTGCCAGCAGCTCGCGAGGACTAGCGGGGTCCTACGAGCAGTACTTC.

The chain carries TRBV27 and TRBJ1-5; tentative D call: TRBD1 (5 bases). Trimming took 6 bases from V and 2 from J, leaving 20 bases between them. The CDR3 runs 17 residues. Germline-derived CDR1 and CDR2 are MNHEY and SMNVEV (reference sequence). The CDR3 DNA reads as TGTGCCAGCAGCGAAGGGGTACGGGGGATGGGCAATCAGCCCCAGCATTTT. Translated: CASSEGVRGMGNQPQHF.

V and J are TRBV30 and TRBJ2-7, with TRBD2 matching 8 bases. From germline, CDR1 is GTSNPN and CDR2 SVGIG (reference sequence). The CDR3 runs 14 residues. Germline trimming cut 3 bases from V and 4 bases from J; bases unmatched to any gene: 8. The CDR3 region has the DNA TGTGCCTGGAGGAAGTTAGCGGGGAGGTACGAGCAGTACTTC. The encoded protein is CAWRKLAGRYEQYF. The variable domain in full, completed from reference TRBV30 and TRBJ2-7, reads SQTIHQWPATLVQPVGSPLSLECTVEGTSNPNLYWYRQAAGRGLQLLFYSVGIGQISSEVPQNLSASRPQDRQFILSSKKLLLSDSGFYLCAWRKLAGRYEQYFGPGTRLTVT.

V usage is TRBV27 and J usage is TRBJ2-3; TRBD1 might be the D (6 bases). Per the germline V gene, CDR1 is MNHEY and CDR2 is SMNVEV (reference sequence). V was clipped by 5 bases and J by 4 bases, with 13 bases between them. The CDR3 consists of 14 residues. The CDR3 here is CASSRQGFSDTQYF. The CDR3 DNA follows: TGTGCCAGCAGTCGGCAGGGGTTTTCAGATACGCAGTATTTT.

The V gene is TRBV5-6, the J gene TRBJ2-7, with 9 bases that match TRBD1. Germline trimming cut 2 bases from V and 4 bases from J; bases unmatched to any gene: 4. The CDR3 consists of 14 residues. The germline gives CDR1 SGHDT, CDR2 YYEEEE. The chain's CDR3 is CASSLGDRVYEQYF. The CDR3 coding sequence is TGTGCCAGCAGCTTAGGGGACAGGGTATACGAGCAGTACTTC.

This chain links TRBV4-3 with TRBJ2-1; 10 bases map to TRBD2. The CDR3 contains 15 residues. CDR1 LGHNA and CDR2 YSLEER come from the germline V gene. V shed 3 bases and J 9 bases; nucleotides not matched to a gene: 8. In nucleotides, the CDR3 is TGCGCCAGCAGCCAGGCTAGCGGGAGTTTCGGTGAGCAGTTCTTC. Amino acids: CASSQASGSFGEQFF.

The genes are TRBV6-5 and TRBJ2-1; a possible D gene is TRBD2 (5 bases). The germline gives CDR1 MNHEY, CDR2 SVGAGI. V was shortened by 2 bases and J by 3 bases, with 14 bases between the two germline ends. CDR3 length: 16 amino acids. The CDR3 sequence: CASSYQGPGGYNEQFF. CDR3 DNA sequence: TGTGCCAGCAGTTACCAAGGACCCGGAGGCTACAATGAGCAGTTCTTC.

V usage is TRBV27 and J usage is TRBJ2-7, with a weak D call TRBD2 (7 bases). Germline V lookup: CDR1 MNHEY, CDR2 SMNVEV (reference sequence). Trimming left V 4 bases short and J 5 bases short, with 15 bases between. The CDR3 is made up of 14 amino acids. The CDR3 bases are TGTGCCAGCAGTTCCAATGGGGGGGCACACGAGCAGTACTTC. Translating gives CASSSNGGAHEQYF.

This chain joins TRBV4-3 and TRBJ2-3, with 8 bases matching TRBD1. The CDR3 is 18 residues long. Germline V lookup: CDR1 LGHNA, CDR2 YSLEER. Trimming took 1 base from V and 0 from J; bases not matched to a gene: 9. This CDR3 is CASSQGTSGQDSTDTQYF. The CDR3 DNA is TGCGCCAGCAGCCAAGGCACTTCGGGACAGGATAGCACAGATACGCAGTATTTT.

The V gene is TRBV28, the J gene TRBJ2-7; 7 bases are shared with TRBD1. CDR1 is MDHEN, CDR2 SYDVKM, per germline. The junction had 8 bases not matched to a gene; V was cut back by 6 bases and J by 3 bases. The CDR3 has 14 residues. The CDR3 spells CASSGDRQHYEQYF. The CDR3 coding sequence is TGTGCCAGCAGCGGGGACAGACAACACTACGAGCAGTACTTC. The variable domain in full, completed from reference TRBV28 and TRBJ2-7, reads DVKVTQSSRYLVKRTGEKVFLECVQDMDHENMFWYRQDPGLGLRLIYFSYDVKMKEKGDIPEGYSVSREKKERFSLILESASTNQTSMYLCASSGDRQHYEQYFGPGTRLTVT.

V usage is TRBV27 and J usage is TRBJ2-1; 9 bases are a match to TRBD2. J was trimmed by 3 bases and V by 0 bases; bases with no gene match: 3. The CDR3 length is 16 residues. Germline assignment: CDR1 MNHEY and CDR2 SMNVEV (reference sequence). CDR3 nucleotide sequence: TGTGCCAGCAGTTTATCCCTAGCGGGGTACTACAATGAGCAGTTCTTC. The encoded protein is CASSLSLAGYYNEQFF.

A word on this clone: A junction boundary mismatches the germline segment, possibly from a read error. The V and J genes are TRBV28 and TRBJ1-5, with 11 positions matching TRBD1. Germline assignment: CDR1 MDHEN and CDR2 SYDVKM. The CDR3 length is 13 residues. CDR3 in amino acids: CATLFGTGGLIPF. The CDR3 region has the DNA TGTGCCACCTTATTCGGGACAGGGGGTCTCATCCCTTTT.